These 7 T cell receptor beta chains originate from one sample sequenced in a study of T cells in Graves' hyperthyroidism and ophthalmopathy. The TCR beta CDR3 regions underwent amplification using RNA transcripts as the source. TCR CDR3 regions were first amplified by RT-PCR with HTBI primers. TCRdb re-analysed the multiplex PCR reads in MiXCR, keeping a single row per CDR3 protein. The sample holds 750,000 to 950,000 distinct CDR3 sequences, about 38% seen once. The source material was blood. All receptors come from a man in his late teens or twenties with Graves' hyperthyroidism.

The chain joins TRBV11-2 to TRBJ1-1, with a possible D match to TRBD1 (6 bases). Between the trimmed V and J ends, which lost 5 bases and 5 bases, there was a span of 15 bases. Per germline, CDR1 SGHAT and CDR2 FQNNGV. This CDR3 has 14 residues. The CDR3 here is CASSEYRVGTEAFF. The CDR3 nucleotides read TGTGCCAGCAGCGAGTACAGGGTTGGGACTGAAGCTTTCTTT.

The rearrangement links TRBV10-3 to TRBJ1-4; 7 nucleotides line up with TRBD1. V was pared by 3 bases and J by 7 bases, with 2 bases of the junction left unmatched. Germline V lookup: CDR1 ENHRY, CDR2 SYGVKD. The CDR3 is made up of 13 amino acids. The DNA for the CDR3 is TGTGCCATCAGTGATGAGGGGGCTGAAAAACTGTTTTTT. Residues: CAISDEGAEKLFF.

This clonotype has just a few counts. The genes are TRBV6-6 and TRBJ2-5, with no clear D. The germline V and J ends were trimmed by 6 bases and 3 bases, with 8 bases remaining between them. CDR3 length equals 12 residues. In germline, CDR1 is MNHNY, CDR2 SVGAGI (reference sequence). CDR3 sequence reads: CASSNGEETQYF. The CDR3 nucleotides are TGTGCCAGCAGCAACGGAGAAGAGACCCAGTACTTC.

CDR3 amino acids: CASMLQVNTGELFF. Written as DNA, the CDR3 is TGTGCCAGTATGCTCCAGGTGAACACCGGGGAGCTGTTTTTT. This chain connects TRBV19 to TRBJ2-2, with D unresolved. The germline CDR1 and CDR2 sequences are LNHDA and SQIVND (reference sequence). V was clipped by 7 bases and J by 1 base, with 10 bases between them. CDR3 length equals 14 residues. The variable domain in full, with the rest retrieved from reference TRBV19 and TRBJ2-2, is DGGITQSPKYLFRKEGQNVTLSCEQNLNHDAMYWYRQDPGQGLRLIYYSQIVNDFQKGDIAEGYSVSREKKESFPLTVTSAQKNPTAFYLCASMLQVNTGELFFGEGSRLTVL.

The chain employs TRBV20-1 and TRBJ2-7; 10 nucleotides agree with TRBD2. Unmatched junction bases numbered 12, after V lost 6 bases and J lost 4 bases. Germline-derived CDR1 and CDR2 are DFQATT and SNEGSKA (reference sequence). This CDR3 is 15 amino acids long. The CDR3 DNA is TGCAGTGCGAGCGGGAGGGGCGGTGGCCTATACGAGCAGTACTTC. Amino acids: CSASGRGGGLYEQYF.

The V call is TRBV19, the J call TRBJ2-2; 9 positions match TRBD1. Trimming took 10 bases from V and 0 from J; bases not matched to a gene: 3. Germline CDR1 is LNHDA and CDR2 is SQIVND (reference sequence). This CDR3 region has 14 residues. The CDR3 bases are TGTGCCATTAGGGACAGGGCGAACACCGGGGAGCTGTTTTTT. Translating it yields CAIRDRANTGELFF. Supplemented by reference TRBV19 and TRBJ2-2, the full variable domain reads DGGITQSPKYLFRKEGQNVTLSCEQNLNHDAMYWYRQDPGQGLRLIYYSQIVNDFQKGDIAEGYSVSREKKESFPLTVTSAQKNPTAFYLCAIRDRANTGELFFGEGSRLTVL.

J is TRBJ1-1 and V is TRBV12-3 or TRBV12-4; TRBD1 matches at 10 bases. The CDR3 has 17 amino acids. The junction had 11 bases not matched to a gene; V was cut back by 6 bases and J by 1 base. CDR3 amino acids: CASSTGTGAITNTEAFF. CDR3 nucleotide sequence: TGTGCCAGCAGCACCGGGACAGGGGCTATAACGAACACTGAAGCTTTCTTT.